This TCR beta chain was documented in a study of blood T cell repertoires in acute mononucleosis (dated by TCRdb to about 2020). With respect to the entire study: Acute-phase samples, representing the primary response, were taken within 2 weeks of symptom onset. In acute infection, YVL-BR-specific cells made up a mean of approximately 2.1% of blood CD8 T cells and GLC-BM-specific cells made up a mean of about 1.1%. The mean blood EBV load was approximately 3.8 log10 genome copies per million B cells in acute infection and 2.6 at convalescence. Here is what the overall study found, with its caveats: Because only a fraction of each donor's blood was analyzed, sampling error might partly explain the low overlap between acute and convalescent clonotypes. Only around 8.7% of unique acute clonotypes persisted into convalescence, yet these made up most of the response; new diverse de novo clonotypes seemingly replaced the rest. With only a few donors in the cohort, group averages were based on very few individuals. In TCR repertoire selection for BRLF1 (YVL-BR), TCRalpha CDR3 motifs took on a dominant role, whereas TCRbeta played only a minimal one.

This specimen's time point label, per the study, means: acute infectious mononucleosis, at clinical presentation within 2 weeks of symptom onset (visit 1). CD8 T cell responses to two immunodominant EBV epitopes, BRLF1 109 (YVL-BR) and BMLF1 280 (GLC-BM), were tracked in the study over primary infection. A positive serum heterophile antibody test and EBV viral capsid antigen-specific IgM indicated primary EBV infection. Magnetic positive selection (MACS) was first used to enrich total CD8 T cells from PBMCs. Live CD3+ CD8+ tetramer+ cells were sorted on a FACSAria III to over 95% purity. Cell sorting used a PE-conjugated tetramer carrying the BRLF1 109-117 peptide. At both acute infection and convalescence, EBV epitope-specific CD8 T cells were tetramer-sorted, and the TCR repertoires of those cells were deep-sequenced directly ex vivo. The donors were a few individuals between about 18 and 29 years old who had clinical acute infectious mononucleosis along with laboratory evidence of primary EBV infection. Heparinized peripheral blood was collected once when donors presented clinically with mononucleosis symptoms and a second time roughly 6 months afterward. PBMCs were isolated by Ficoll-Paque density gradient centrifugation.

CDR1 and CDR2 are drawn from the germline V gene: ENHRY, SYGVKD. The CDR3 covers 17 residues, taking in both the cysteine and the phenylalanine. Only the CDR3 DNA is retained, 51 bases long and in frame from the first base. Regarding this clone: An end of the junction does not agree with germline; a read error may underlie this.

Total RNA from at least 9,500 sorted tetramer+ CD8 T cells was reverse transcribed into cDNA for TCR profiling. CDR3 regions were PCR-amplified with primers annealing to V and J regions, and unique molecular identifiers were added to track templates. TCRalpha and TCRbeta chains were profiled using the immunoSEQ platform, including its sequencing and error-correction standards. On the authors' methods: Clonal copy numbers were corrected for sequencing and PCR errors, and CDR3s were defined according to IMGT conventions. Analysis was limited to productive rearrangements and used immunoSEQ Analyzer versions 2.0 and 3.0, and gene-pairing frequencies were further processed in Microsoft Excel. Circos plots were used to display V-J pairings, and MEME together with a custom motifSearch program was used to find CDR3 motifs. The OLGA algorithm was used to calculate the probability of generation of TCR sequences. Clonotypes seen at both visits were called persistent; those seen only acutely were nonpersistent; those seen only at convalescence were de novo. An amino acid clonotype used by more than one donor was defined as a public TCR. The immuneACCESS repertoire file appears here via TCRdb, limited to in-frame rearrangements. These files lack a portion of the clones; in checked studies, under half of the deficit traces to unresolved V genes, and the cause of the others is not known. For V, J and clone size, that table is used; D and trimming come from the DNA. For this sample there are some 2,000 clones; 25% to 30% appear just once. The ten most abundant clones make up over 60% of the sample.

The sample here was EBV YVL epitope tetramer+ CD8+ T cells sorted from PBMCs, taken during acute infectious mononucleosis. The intended sense of this specimen's cell subset or site label: CD8 T cells binding a tetramer with EBV BRLF1 109-117 peptide (YVL-BR). The receptor chain draws on TRBV10-3 and TRBJ2-2; TRBD2 fits 7 bases in the junction. The TCR sequence derives from a man aged 18 to 29 with infectious mononucleosis caused by EBV. The nucleotide sequence is TGTGCCAGCAGTTCTATACTAGCGCTGACTGGAACCGGGGAGCTGTTTTTT. It translates as CASSSILALTGTGELFF.